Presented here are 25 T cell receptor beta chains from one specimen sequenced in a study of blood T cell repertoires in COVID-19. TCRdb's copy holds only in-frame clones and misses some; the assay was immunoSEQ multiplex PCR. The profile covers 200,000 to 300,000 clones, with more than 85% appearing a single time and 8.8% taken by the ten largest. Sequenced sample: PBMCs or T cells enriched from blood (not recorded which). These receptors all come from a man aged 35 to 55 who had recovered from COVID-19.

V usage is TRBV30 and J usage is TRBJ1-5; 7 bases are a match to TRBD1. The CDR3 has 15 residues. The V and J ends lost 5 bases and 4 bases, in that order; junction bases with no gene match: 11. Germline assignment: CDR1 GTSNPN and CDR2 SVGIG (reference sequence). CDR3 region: CAWRSPGTENQPQHF. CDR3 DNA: TGTGCCTGGCGATCCCCCGGGACAGAGAATCAGCCCCAGCATTTT.

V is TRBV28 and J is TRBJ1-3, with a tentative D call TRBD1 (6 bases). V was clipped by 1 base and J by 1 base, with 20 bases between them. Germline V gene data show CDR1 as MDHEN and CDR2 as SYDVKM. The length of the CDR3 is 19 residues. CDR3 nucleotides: TGTGCCAGCAGTTTATTGGGGGGGCATTGGAGAATTTCTGGAAACACCATATATTTT. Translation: CASSLLGGHWRISGNTIYF. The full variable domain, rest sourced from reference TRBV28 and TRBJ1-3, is DVKVTQSSRYLVKRTGEKVFLECVQDMDHENMFWYRQDPGLGLRLIYFSYDVKMKEKGDIPEGYSVSREKKERFSLILESASTNQTSMYLCASSLLGGHWRISGNTIYFGEGSWLTVV.

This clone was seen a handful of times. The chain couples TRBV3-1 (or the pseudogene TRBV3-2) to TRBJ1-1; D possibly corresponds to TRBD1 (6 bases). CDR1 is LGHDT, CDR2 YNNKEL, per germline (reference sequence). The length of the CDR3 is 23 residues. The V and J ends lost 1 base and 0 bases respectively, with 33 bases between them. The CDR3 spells CASSQGSGVILANREGMNTEAFF. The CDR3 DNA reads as TGTGCCAGCAGCCAAGGATCGGGGGTGATTCTGGCTAACAGGGAGGGCATGAACACTGAAGCTTTCTTT.

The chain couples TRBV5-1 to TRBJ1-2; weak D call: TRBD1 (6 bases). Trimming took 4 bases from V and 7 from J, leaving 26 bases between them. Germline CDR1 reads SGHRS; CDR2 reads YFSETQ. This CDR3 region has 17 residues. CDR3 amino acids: CASSLQGGAVDSRGYTF. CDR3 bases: TGCGCCAGCAGCCTACAGGGCGGCGCCGTCGATAGCCGTGGCTACACCTTC.

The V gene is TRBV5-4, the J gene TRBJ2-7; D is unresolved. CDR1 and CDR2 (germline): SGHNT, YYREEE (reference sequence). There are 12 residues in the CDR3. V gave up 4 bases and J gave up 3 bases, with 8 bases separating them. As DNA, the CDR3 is TGTGCCAGCAGCAGAGACAACTACGAGCAGTACTTC. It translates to CASSRDNYEQYF. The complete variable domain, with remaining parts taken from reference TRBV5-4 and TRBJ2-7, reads ETGVTQSPTHLIKTRGQQVTLRCSSQSGHNTVSWYQQALGQGPQFIFQYYREEENGRGNFPPRFSGLQFPNYSSELNVNALELDDSALYLCASSRDNYEQYFGPGTRLTVT.

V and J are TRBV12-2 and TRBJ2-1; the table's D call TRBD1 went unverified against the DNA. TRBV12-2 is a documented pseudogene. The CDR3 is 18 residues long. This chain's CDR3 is CASRFNQGVSKVHNEQFF. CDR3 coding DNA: TGTGCAAGTCGCTTCAACCAAGGGGTCAGTAAGGTTCACAATGAGCAGTTCTTC.

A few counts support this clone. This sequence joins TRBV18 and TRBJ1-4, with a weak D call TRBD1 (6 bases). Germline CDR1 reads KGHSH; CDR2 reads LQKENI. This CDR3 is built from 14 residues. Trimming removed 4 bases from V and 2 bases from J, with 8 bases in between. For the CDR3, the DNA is TGTGCCAGCTCACTCGGACAGACTAATGAAAAACTGTTTTTT. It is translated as CASSLGQTNEKLFF.

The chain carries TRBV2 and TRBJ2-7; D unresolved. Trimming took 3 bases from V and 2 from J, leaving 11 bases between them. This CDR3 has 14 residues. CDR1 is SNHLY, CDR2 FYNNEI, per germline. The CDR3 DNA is TGTGCCAGCAGTGAGGTCAGGCCGGCCTACGAGCAGTACTTC. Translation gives CASSEVRPAYEQYF.

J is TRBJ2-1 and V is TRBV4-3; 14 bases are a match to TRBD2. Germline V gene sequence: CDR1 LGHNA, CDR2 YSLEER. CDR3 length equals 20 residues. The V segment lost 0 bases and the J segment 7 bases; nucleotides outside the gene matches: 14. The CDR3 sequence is CASSQDQAGLAGVRWNEQFF. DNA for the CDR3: TGCGCCAGCAGCCAAGATCAGGCGGGACTAGCGGGAGTGAGGTGGAATGAGCAGTTCTTC.

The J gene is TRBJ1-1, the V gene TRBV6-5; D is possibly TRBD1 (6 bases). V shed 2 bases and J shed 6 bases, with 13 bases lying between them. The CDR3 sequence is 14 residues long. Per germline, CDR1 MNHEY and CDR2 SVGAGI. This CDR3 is CASSYLIKGAEAFF. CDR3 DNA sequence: TGTGCCAGCAGTTACCTCATTAAGGGGGCTGAAGCTTTCTTT.

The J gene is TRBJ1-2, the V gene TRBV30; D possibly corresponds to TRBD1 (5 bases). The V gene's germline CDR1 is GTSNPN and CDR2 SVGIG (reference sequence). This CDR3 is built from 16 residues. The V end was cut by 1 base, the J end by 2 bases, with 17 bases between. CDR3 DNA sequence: TGTGCCTGGAGTGCAAGATCAGGGTTGTCGAACTATGGCTACACCTTC. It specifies CAWSARSGLSNYGYTF.

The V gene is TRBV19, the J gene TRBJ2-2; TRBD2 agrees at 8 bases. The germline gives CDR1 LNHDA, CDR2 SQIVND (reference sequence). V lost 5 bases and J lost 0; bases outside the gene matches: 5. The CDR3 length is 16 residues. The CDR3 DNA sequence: TGTGCCAGTAGTGTAGCGGGATTAACGAACACCGGGGAGCTGTTTTTT. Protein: CASSVAGLTNTGELFF.

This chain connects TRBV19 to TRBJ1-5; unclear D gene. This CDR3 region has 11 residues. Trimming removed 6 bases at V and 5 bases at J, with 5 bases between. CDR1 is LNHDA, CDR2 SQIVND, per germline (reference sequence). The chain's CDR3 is CASSSDQPQHF. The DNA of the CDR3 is TGTGCCAGTAGCTCCGATCAGCCCCAGCATTTT.

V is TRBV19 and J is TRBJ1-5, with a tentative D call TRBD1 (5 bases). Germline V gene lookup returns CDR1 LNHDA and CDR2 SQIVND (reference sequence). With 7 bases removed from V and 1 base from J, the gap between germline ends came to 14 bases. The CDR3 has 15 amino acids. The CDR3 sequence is CASMWAGNSNQPQHF. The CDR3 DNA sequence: TGTGCCAGTATGTGGGCAGGGAACAGCAATCAGCCCCAGCATTTT.

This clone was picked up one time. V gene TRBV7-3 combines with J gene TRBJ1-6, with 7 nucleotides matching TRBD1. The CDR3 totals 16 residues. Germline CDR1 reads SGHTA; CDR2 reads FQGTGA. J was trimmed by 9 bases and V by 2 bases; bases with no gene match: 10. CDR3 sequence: CASSLLGQGDGSPLHF. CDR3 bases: TGTGCCAGCAGCTTATTGGGGCAGGGGGACGGTTCACCCCTCCACTTT.

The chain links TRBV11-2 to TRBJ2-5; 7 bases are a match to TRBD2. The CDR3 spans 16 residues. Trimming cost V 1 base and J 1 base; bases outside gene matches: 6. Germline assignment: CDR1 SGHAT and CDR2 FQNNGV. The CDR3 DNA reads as TGTGCCAGCAGCTTAGTGAGGGGAGGGATCCAAGAGACCCAGTACTTC. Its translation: CASSLVRGGIQETQYF.

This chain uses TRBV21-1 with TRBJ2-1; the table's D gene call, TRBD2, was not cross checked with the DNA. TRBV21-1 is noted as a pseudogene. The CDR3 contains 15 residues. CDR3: CASSKREGDYNEQFF. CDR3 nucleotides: TGTGCCAGCAGCAAACGGGAGGGCGACTACAATGAGCAGTTCTTC.

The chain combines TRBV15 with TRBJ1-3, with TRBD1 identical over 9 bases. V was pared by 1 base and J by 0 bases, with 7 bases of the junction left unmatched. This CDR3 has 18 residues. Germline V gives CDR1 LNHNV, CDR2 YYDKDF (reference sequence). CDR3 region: CATSRVRTGARSGNTIYF. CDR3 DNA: TGTGCCACCAGCAGAGTAAGGACAGGGGCCCGCTCTGGAAACACCATATATTTT.

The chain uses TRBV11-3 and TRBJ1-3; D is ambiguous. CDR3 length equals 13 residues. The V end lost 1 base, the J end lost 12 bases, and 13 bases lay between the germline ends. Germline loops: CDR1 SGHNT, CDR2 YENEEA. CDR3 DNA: TGTGCCAGCAGCTTAGCGGAGAGGGATTACATATATTTT. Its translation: CASSLAERDYIYF.

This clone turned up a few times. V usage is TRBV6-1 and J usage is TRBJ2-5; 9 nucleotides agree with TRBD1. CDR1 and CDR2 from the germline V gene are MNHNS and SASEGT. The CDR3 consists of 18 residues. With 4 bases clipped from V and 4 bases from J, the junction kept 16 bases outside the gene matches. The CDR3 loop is CASSGVPGQGRGAETQYF. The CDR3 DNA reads TGTGCCAGCAGTGGCGTCCCGGGACAGGGTCGGGGGGCAGAGACCCAGTACTTC.

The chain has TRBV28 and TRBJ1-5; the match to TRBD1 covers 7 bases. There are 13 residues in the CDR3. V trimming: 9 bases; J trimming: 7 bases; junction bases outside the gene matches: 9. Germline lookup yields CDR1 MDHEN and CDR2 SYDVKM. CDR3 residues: CASNRGKWQPQHF. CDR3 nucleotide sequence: TGTGCCAGTAACAGGGGTAAATGGCAGCCCCAGCATTTT.

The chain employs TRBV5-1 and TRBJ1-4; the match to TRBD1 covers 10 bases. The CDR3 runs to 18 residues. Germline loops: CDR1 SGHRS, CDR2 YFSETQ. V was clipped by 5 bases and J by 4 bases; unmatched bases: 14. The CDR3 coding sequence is TGCGCCAGCAGAAAGAATTCCGGGACAGGGGCTCGTAATGAAAAACTGTTTTTT. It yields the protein CASRKNSGTGARNEKLFF.

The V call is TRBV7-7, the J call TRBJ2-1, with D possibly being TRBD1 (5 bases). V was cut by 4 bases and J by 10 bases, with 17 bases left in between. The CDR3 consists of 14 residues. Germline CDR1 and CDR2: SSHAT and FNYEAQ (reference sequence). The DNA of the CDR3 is TGTGCCAGCAGCTCGGGTATCCAGGGTCACGAGCAGTTCTTC. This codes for CASSSGIQGHEQFF.

CDR3: CASSVEGRGADTQYF. The DNA of the CDR3 is TGTGCCAGCAGCGTAGAGGGCAGGGGTGCAGATACGCAGTATTTT. The gene calls are TRBV9 and TRBJ2-3, with D possibly being TRBD1 (6 bases). V lost 0 bases and J lost 4, with 12 bases in between. The CDR3 runs 15 residues. Germline lookup yields CDR1 SGDLS and CDR2 YYNGEE.

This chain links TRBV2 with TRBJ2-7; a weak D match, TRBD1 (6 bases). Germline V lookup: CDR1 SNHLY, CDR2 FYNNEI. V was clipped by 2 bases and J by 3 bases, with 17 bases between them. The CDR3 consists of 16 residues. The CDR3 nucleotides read TGTGCCAGCAGTGAACTAGAAGGGACAAGAGACTACGAGCAGTACTTC. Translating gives CASSELEGTRDYEQYF.